This T cell receptor (beta chain) derives from a study of T cell responses to AZD1222 COVID-19 vaccine. Looking at the study overall: Pooling was applied to second doses at about 4 or about 12 weeks.

Study-level results: At baseline, just five to seven AZD1222 recipients tested seropositive. A mostly white British donor set with more females was recruited, and clonal diversity was possibly underestimated.

This CDR3 is built from 14 residues. V was trimmed by 4 bases and J by 1 base, leaving 10 bases between them. Germline values: CDR1 KGHSH, CDR2 LQKENI. The assay was immunoSEQ multiplex PCR, and TCRdb's table has in-frame clones only and misses some. The profile covers approximately 130,000 clones, with over 90% appearing a single time and 0.9% to 0.95% taken by the ten largest. For this clone: No antigen is known for it.

The rearrangement links TRBV18 to TRBJ1-2; D is unresolved. Sample: peripheral blood, taken on day 0 of AZD1222 vaccination. This sequence was found in an adult in good health. The DNA of the CDR3 is TGTGCCAGCTCACTAGGCGTCGATAACTATGGCTACACCTTC. It encodes CASSLGVDNYGYTF.